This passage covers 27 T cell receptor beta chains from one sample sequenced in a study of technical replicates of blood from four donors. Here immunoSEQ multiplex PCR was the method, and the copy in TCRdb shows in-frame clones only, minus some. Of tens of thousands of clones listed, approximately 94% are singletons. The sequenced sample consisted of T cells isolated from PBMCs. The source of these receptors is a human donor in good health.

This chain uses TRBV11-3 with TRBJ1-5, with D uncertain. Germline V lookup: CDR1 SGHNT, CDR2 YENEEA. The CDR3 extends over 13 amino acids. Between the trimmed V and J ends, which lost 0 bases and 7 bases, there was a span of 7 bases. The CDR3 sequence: CASSLDPVQPQHF. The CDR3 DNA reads TGTGCCAGCAGCTTAGACCCGGTGCAGCCCCAGCATTTT.

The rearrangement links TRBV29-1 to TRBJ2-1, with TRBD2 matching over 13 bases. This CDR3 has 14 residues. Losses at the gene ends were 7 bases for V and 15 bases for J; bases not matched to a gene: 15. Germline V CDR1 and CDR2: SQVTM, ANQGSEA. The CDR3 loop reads CSAWGLAGNRERFF. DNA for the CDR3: TGCAGCGCTTGGGGACTAGCGGGGAACAGAGAACGGTTCTTC.

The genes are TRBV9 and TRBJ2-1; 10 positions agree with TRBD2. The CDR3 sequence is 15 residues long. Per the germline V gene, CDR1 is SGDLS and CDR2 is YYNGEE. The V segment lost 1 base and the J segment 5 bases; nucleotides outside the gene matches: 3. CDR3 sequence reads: CASSVYSGGDNEQFF. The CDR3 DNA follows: TGTGCCAGCAGCGTATACAGCGGGGGGGACAATGAGCAGTTCTTC.

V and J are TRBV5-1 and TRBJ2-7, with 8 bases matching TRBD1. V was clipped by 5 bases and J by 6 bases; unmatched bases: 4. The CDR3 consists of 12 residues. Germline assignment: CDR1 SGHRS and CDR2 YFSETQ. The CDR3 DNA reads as TGCGCCAGCAGGATCGACAGGGGCGAGCAGTACTTC. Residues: CASRIDRGEQYF.

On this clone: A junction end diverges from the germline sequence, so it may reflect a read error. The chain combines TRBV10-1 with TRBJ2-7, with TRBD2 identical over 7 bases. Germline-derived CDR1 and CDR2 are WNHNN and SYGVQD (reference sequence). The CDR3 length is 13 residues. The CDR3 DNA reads TGCGCCAGCAGTGAGAAGGTCGCGTGGTGGGGGGGGTTC. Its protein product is CASSEKVAWWGGF.

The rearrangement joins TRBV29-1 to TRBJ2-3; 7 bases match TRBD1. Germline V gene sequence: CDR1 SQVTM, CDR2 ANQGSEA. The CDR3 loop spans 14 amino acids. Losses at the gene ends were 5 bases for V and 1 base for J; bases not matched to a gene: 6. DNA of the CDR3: TGCAGCGTTCTGTCAGGGGGTGGCACAGATACGCAGTATTTT. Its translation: CSVLSGGGTDTQYF.

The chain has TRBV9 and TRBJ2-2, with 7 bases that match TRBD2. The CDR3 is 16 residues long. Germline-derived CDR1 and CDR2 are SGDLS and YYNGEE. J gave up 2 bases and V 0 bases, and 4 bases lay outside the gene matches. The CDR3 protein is CASSVGGGGNTGELFF. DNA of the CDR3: TGTGCCAGCAGCGTAGGTGGCGGGGGAAACACCGGGGAGCTGTTTTTT.

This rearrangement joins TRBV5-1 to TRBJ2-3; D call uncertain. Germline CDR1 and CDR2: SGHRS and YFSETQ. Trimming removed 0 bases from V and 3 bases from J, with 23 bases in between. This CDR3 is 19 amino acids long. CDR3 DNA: TGCGCCAGCAGCTTGGTGGTCGGCAGTCAGGTTTTCGGTACAGATACGCAGTATTTT. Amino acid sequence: CASSLVVGSQVFGTDTQYF. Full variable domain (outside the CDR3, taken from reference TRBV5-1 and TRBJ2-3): KAGVTQTPRYLIKTRGQQVTLSCSPISGHRSVSWYQQTPGQGLQFLFEYFSETQRNKGNFPGRFSGRQFSNSRSEMNVSTLELGDSALYLCASSLVVGSQVFGTDTQYFGPGTRLTVL.

The CDR3 is CASSGPWADYNEQFF. CDR3 coding DNA: TGCGCCAGCAGTGGCCCCTGGGCTGATTACAATGAGCAGTTCTTC. The chain recombines TRBV10-2 with TRBJ2-1, with unresolved D. The germline V and J ends were trimmed by 4 bases and 4 bases, with 14 bases remaining between them. Per germline, CDR1 WSHSY and CDR2 SAAADI. The CDR3 loop spans 15 amino acids.

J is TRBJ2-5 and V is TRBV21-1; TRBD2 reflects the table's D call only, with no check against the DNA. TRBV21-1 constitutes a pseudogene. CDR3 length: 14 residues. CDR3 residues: CASSRGSGGETQYF. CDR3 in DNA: TGTGCCAGCAGCCGGGGTAGCGGGGGGGAGACCCAGTACTTC.

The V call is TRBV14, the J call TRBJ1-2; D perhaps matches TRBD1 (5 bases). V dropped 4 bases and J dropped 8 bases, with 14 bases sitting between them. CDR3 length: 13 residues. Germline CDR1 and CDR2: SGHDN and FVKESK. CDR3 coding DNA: TGTGCCAGCAGCCCGACAGTCAGCGGGGGCTACACCTTC. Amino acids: CASSPTVSGGYTF. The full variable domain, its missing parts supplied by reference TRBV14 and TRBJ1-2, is EAGVTQFPSHSVIEKGQTVTLRCDPISGHDNLYWYRRVMGKEIKFLLHFVKESKQDESGMPNNRFLAERTGGTYSTLKVQPAELEDSGVYFCASSPTVSGGYTFGSGTRLTVV.

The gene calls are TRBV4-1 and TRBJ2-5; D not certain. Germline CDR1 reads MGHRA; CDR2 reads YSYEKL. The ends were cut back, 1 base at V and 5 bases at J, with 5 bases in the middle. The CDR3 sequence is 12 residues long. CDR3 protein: CASSQGPETQYF. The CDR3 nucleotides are TGCGCCAGCAGCCAAGGGCCGGAGACCCAGTACTTC.

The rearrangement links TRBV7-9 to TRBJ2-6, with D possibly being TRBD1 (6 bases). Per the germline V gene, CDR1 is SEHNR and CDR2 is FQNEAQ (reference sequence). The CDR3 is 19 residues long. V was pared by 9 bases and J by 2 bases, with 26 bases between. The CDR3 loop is CASRKTGTWDTTGANVLTF. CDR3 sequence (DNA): TGTGCCAGTAGAAAAACCGGGACATGGGACACCACTGGGGCCAACGTCCTGACTTTC.

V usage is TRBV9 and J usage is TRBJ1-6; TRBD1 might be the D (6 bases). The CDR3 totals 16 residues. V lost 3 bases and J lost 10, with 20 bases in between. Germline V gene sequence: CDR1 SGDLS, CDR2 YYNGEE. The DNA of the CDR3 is TGTGCCAGCAGCGGATCTCCGGGGGGCGTCGTCTCACCCCTCCACTTT. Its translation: CASSGSPGGVVSPLHF.

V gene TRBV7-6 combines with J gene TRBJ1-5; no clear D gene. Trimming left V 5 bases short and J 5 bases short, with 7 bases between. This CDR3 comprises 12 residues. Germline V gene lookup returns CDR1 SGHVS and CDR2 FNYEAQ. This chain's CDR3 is CASSAPDQPQHF. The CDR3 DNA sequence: TGTGCCAGCAGCGCACCGGATCAGCCCCAGCATTTT.

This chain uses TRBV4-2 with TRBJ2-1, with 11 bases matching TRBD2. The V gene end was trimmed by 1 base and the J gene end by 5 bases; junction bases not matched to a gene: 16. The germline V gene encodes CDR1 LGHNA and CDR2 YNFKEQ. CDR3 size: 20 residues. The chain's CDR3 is CASSQGAAVTSGGTNNEQFF. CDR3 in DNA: TGTGCCAGCAGCCAAGGAGCGGCGGTTACTAGCGGGGGAACAAACAATGAGCAGTTCTTC.

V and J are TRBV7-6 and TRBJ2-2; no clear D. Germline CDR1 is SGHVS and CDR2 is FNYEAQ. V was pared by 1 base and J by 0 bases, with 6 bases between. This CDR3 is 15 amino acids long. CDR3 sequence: CASSLGGTNTGELFF. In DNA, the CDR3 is TGTGCCAGCAGCTTAGGAGGAACGAACACCGGGGAGCTGTTTTTT.

CDR3 DNA sequence: TGTGCCAGCAGTTTGTCCGGGACAGGTATTTGGAACACTGAAGCTTTCTTT. Protein sequence: CASSLSGTGIWNTEAFF. The V call is TRBV27, the J call TRBJ1-1, with 8 bases matching TRBD1. CDR3 length: 17 amino acids. Germline CDR1 MNHEY, CDR2 SMNVEV (reference sequence). Trimming at V came to 3 bases and at J to 1 base, leaving 10 bases not matched to a gene.

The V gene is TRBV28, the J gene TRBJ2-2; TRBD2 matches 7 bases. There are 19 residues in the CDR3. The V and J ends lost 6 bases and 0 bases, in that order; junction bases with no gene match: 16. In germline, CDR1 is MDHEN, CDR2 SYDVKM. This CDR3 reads CASSTGYYSGSTNTGELFF. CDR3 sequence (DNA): TGTGCCAGCAGCACGGGATACTATAGCGGGTCCACGAACACCGGGGAGCTGTTTTTT.

The CDR3 region is CASSRQGMNTEAFF. The CDR3 DNA follows: TGTGCCAGCAGCCGACAGGGAATGAACACTGAAGCTTTCTTT. The chain combines TRBV11-2 with TRBJ1-1; 7 positions agree with TRBD1. Germline V lookup: CDR1 SGHAT, CDR2 FQNNGV. The junction had 3 bases not matched to a gene; V was cut back by 5 bases and J by 0 bases. CDR3 length: 14 amino acids.

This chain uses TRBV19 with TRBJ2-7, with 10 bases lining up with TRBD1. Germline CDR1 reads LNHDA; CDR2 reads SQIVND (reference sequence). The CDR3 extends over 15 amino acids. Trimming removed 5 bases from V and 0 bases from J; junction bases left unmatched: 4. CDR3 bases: TGTGCCAGTAGTGCCGGGACAGGGGCCTCCTACGAGCAGTACTTC. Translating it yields CASSAGTGASYEQYF. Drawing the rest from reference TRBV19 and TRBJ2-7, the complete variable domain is DGGITQSPKYLFRKEGQNVTLSCEQNLNHDAMYWYRQDPGQGLRLIYYSQIVNDFQKGDIAEGYSVSREKKESFPLTVTSAQKNPTAFYLCASSAGTGASYEQYFGPGTRLTVT.

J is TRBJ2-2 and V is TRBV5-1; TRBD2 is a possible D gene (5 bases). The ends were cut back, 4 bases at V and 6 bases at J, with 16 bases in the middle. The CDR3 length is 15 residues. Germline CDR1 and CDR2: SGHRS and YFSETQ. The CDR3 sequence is CASSEGSVRAGELFF. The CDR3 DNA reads TGCGCCAGCAGCGAGGGTTCGGTCCGCGCCGGGGAGCTGTTTTTT.

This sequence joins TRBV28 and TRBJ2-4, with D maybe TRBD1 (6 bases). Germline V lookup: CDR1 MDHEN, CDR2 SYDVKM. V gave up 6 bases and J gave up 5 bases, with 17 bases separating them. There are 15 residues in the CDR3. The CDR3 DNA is TGTGCCAGCAGCCCAATCAGGGGTAGGGAAAACATTCAGTACTTC. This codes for CASSPIRGRENIQYF.

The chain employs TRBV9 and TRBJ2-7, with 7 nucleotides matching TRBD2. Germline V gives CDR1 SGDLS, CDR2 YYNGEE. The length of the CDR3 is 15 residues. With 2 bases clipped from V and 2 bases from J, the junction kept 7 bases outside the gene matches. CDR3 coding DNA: TGTGCCAGCAGCGTGGGTAGCGGGCCTACCTACGAGCAGTACTTC. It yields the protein CASSVGSGPTYEQYF. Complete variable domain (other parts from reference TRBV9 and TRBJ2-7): DSGVTQTPKHLITATGQRVTLRCSPRSGDLSVYWYQQSLDQGLQFLIQYYNGEERAKGNILERFSAQQFPDLHSELNLSSLELGDSALYFCASSVGSGPTYEQYFGPGTRLTVT.

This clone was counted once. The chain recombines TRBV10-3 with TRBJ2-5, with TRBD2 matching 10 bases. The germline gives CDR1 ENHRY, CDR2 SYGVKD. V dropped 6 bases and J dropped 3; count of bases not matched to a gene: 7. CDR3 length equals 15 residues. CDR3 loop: CAIRGGTSAKETQYF. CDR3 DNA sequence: TGTGCCATCAGAGGGGGGACTAGCGCTAAAGAGACCCAGTACTTC.

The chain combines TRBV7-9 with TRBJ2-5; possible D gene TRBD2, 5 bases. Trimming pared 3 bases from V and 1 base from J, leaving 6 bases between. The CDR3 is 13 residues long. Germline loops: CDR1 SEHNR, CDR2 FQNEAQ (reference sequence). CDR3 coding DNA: TGTGCCAGCAGCTTCGGGGTCCAAGAGACCCAGTACTTC. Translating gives CASSFGVQETQYF. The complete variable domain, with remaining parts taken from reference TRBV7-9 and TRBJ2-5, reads DTGVSQNPRHKITKRGQNVTFRCDPISEHNRLYWYRQTLGQGPEFLTYFQNEAQLEKSRLLSDRFSAERPKGSFSTLEIQRTEQGDSAMYLCASSFGVQETQYFGPGTRLLVL.

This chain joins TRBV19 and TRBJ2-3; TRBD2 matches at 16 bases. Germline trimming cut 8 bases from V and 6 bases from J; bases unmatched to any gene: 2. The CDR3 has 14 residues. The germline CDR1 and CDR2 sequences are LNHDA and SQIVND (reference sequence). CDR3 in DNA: TGTGCCAGTTCGGGACTAGCGGGGGGGGATACGCAGTATTTT. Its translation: CASSGLAGGDTQYF. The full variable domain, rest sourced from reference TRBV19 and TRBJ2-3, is DGGITQSPKYLFRKEGQNVTLSCEQNLNHDAMYWYRQDPGQGLRLIYYSQIVNDFQKGDIAEGYSVSREKKESFPLTVTSAQKNPTAFYLCASSGLAGGDTQYFGPGTRLTVL.